Listed below are T cell receptor beta chains from one sample, sequenced in a study of blood T cell repertoires in COVID-19. Method: immunoSEQ multiplex PCR; TCRdb's copy keeps in-frame clones and lacks some. The data contain about 240,000 clones, 82% of them seen just once; the ten biggest clones take up about 4.8%. Sequenced input: peripheral blood. The receptors come from a woman aged 70-85 years with acute or convalescent COVID-19. Each CDR3 is given with its conserved first and last residue. The order of the fields is clone size, V gene, J gene, D gene, CDR3 DNA, CDR3 protein. The D gene is left open where the match is weak. A clone size is listed for some rows: how often the clone was seen (once, few, many), or a class if it is expanded.

abundance: -
v_gene: TRBV24-1
j_gene: TRBJ1-5
d_gene: TRBD1
CDR3nt: TGTGCCACCAGTGATTCTCAGAGGGGGACAGGGACCGATCAGCCCCAGCATTTT
CDR3aa: CATSDSQRGTGTDQPQHF

abundance: -
v_gene: TRBV28
j_gene: TRBJ1-1
d_gene: -
CDR3nt: TGTGCCAGCACCGACAGGCGGAAGACTGAAGCTTTCTTT
CDR3aa: CASTDRRKTEAFF

abundance: many
v_gene: TRBV5-1
j_gene: TRBJ1-1
d_gene: -
CDR3nt: TGCGCCAGCCGCCCATTAGCCCGCAAGAACACTGAAGCTTTCTTT
CDR3aa: CASRPLARKNTEAFF

abundance: -
v_gene: TRBV10-3
j_gene: TRBJ1-5
d_gene: TRBD1
CDR3nt: TGTGCCATCAGTGAACGCGGAGGACAGGGGGCTAGCAATCAGCCCCAGCATTTT
CDR3aa: CAISERGGQGASNQPQHF

abundance: -
v_gene: TRBV9
j_gene: TRBJ2-5
d_gene: -
CDR3nt: TGTGCCAGCAGCGTCAGGGCCAAAGAGACCCAGTACTTC
CDR3aa: CASSVRAKETQYF

abundance: -
v_gene: TRBV27
j_gene: TRBJ1-6
d_gene: TRBD1
CDR3nt: TGTGCCAGCACCTCCCGGGACAGGATTTCACCCCTCCACTTT
CDR3aa: CASTSRDRISPLHF

abundance: -
v_gene: TRBV6-5
j_gene: TRBJ1-2
d_gene: TRBD1
CDR3nt: TGTGCCAGCAGCGATGACAGGGGCTATGGCTACACCTTC
CDR3aa: CASSDDRGYGYTF

abundance: -
v_gene: TRBV9
j_gene: TRBJ1-3
d_gene: TRBD1
CDR3nt: TGTGCCAGCAGCGTAGAACCTTCGAGACAGGGGGCTGGAAACACCATATATTTT
CDR3aa: CASSVEPSRQGAGNTIYF

abundance: -
v_gene: TRBV5-1
j_gene: TRBJ2-5
d_gene: TRBD1
CDR3nt: TGCGCCAGCAGCTACGGACAGGGTTTCACAGAGACCCAGTACTTC
CDR3aa: CASSYGQGFTETQYF

abundance: -
v_gene: TRBV5-1
j_gene: TRBJ1-2
d_gene: -
CDR3nt: TGCGCCATCCATACCCTGACAGTTGGCTATGGCTACACCTTC
CDR3aa: CAIHTLTVGYGYTF

abundance: -
v_gene: TRBV19
j_gene: TRBJ2-3
d_gene: TRBD2
CDR3nt: TGTGCCAGTAGTAAAGGACTAGCGGGGGGTTCTGAGGAGTATTTT
CDR3aa: CASSKGLAGGSEEYF

abundance: -
v_gene: TRBV19
j_gene: TRBJ1-2
d_gene: -
CDR3nt: TGTGCCAGTAGTATAGGGGCAGCCTATGGCTACACCTTC
CDR3aa: CASSIGAAYGYTF

abundance: few
v_gene: TRBV5-1
j_gene: TRBJ1-1
d_gene: -
CDR3nt: TGCGCCAGCAGCGTCGCTTACAGGGTAACTGAAGCTTTCTTT
CDR3aa: CASSVAYRVTEAFF

abundance: once
v_gene: TRBV5-8
j_gene: TRBJ2-2
d_gene: TRBD2
CDR3nt: TGTGCCAGCAGCTTGGCCACTAGCGGGGGGAGTACCGGGGAGCTGTTTTTT
CDR3aa: CASSLATSGGSTGELFF

abundance: -
v_gene: TRBV7-2
j_gene: TRBJ1-2
d_gene: -
CDR3nt: TGTGCCAGCAGCTTAGCCCCCGCGCGGGGCGACTATGGCTACACCTTC
CDR3aa: CASSLAPARGDYGYTF

abundance: -
v_gene: TRBV30
j_gene: TRBJ1-3
d_gene: -
CDR3nt: TGTGCCTGGAGTCTAGTGGCCTGGGGAAACACCATATATTTT
CDR3aa: CAWSLVAWGNTIYF

abundance: -
v_gene: TRBV18
j_gene: TRBJ1-5
d_gene: TRBD1
CDR3nt: TGTGCCAGCTCGTCGGGACAGGGAGGAGGCAATCAGCCCCAGCATTTT
CDR3aa: CASSSGQGGGNQPQHF

abundance: -
v_gene: TRBV4-3
j_gene: TRBJ2-6
d_gene: TRBD1
CDR3nt: TGCGCCAGCAGCCAAGATCTAGGACAGGGCTTCTCTGGGGCCAACGTCCTGACTTTC
CDR3aa: CASSQDLGQGFSGANVLTF

abundance: once
v_gene: TRBV11-3
j_gene: TRBJ1-3
d_gene: -
CDR3nt: TGTGCCAGCAGCTTGGGGGGCTCTGGAAACACCATATATTTT
CDR3aa: CASSLGGSGNTIYF

abundance: -
v_gene: TRBV5-6
j_gene: TRBJ2-5
d_gene: -
CDR3nt: TGTGCCAGCAGCTTGATGGCAGTGTACCAAGAGACCCAGTACTTC
CDR3aa: CASSLMAVYQETQYF

abundance: -
v_gene: TRBV27
j_gene: TRBJ1-1
d_gene: -
CDR3nt: TGTGCCAGCAGTTCCCAGGTGAACACTGAAGCTTTCTTT
CDR3aa: CASSSQVNTEAFF

abundance: -
v_gene: TRBV6-5
j_gene: TRBJ1-4
d_gene: -
CDR3nt: TGTGCCAGCAGTTCTCACAGGGTGGAAAAACTGTTTTTT
CDR3aa: CASSSHRVEKLFF

abundance: -
v_gene: TRBV25-1
j_gene: TRBJ1-3
d_gene: -
CDR3nt: TGTGCCAGCAGTGGGACAGCCTCTGGAAACACCATATATTTT
CDR3aa: CASSGTASGNTIYF

abundance: -
v_gene: TRBV11-2
j_gene: TRBJ2-4
d_gene: TRBD1
CDR3nt: TGTGCCAGCAGCTTAGGACAGGGGGGAAACATTCAGTACTTC
CDR3aa: CASSLGQGGNIQYF

abundance: -
v_gene: TRBV19
j_gene: TRBJ1-2
d_gene: -
CDR3nt: TGTGCCAGTAGTTCGCAAACCACAGGGACGTGGTACTATGGCTACACCTTC
CDR3aa: CASSSQTTGTWYYGYTF

abundance: -
v_gene: TRBV19
j_gene: TRBJ2-1
d_gene: TRBD1
CDR3nt: TGTGCCAGTAGTTTGGACAGGGGGCGCAATGAGCAGTTCTTC
CDR3aa: CASSLDRGRNEQFF

abundance: -
v_gene: TRBV11-2
j_gene: TRBJ1-1
d_gene: -
CDR3nt: TGTGCCAGCAGCTTTTACAGGGTAGGGGATGAAGCTTTCTTT
CDR3aa: CASSFYRVGDEAFF

abundance: -
v_gene: TRBV12-3/TRBV12-4
j_gene: TRBJ1-5
d_gene: -
CDR3nt: TGTGCCAGCAGTCAGTATAGCAATCAGCCCCAGCATTTT
CDR3aa: CASSQYSNQPQHF

abundance: -
v_gene: TRBV2
j_gene: TRBJ1-4
d_gene: TRBD1
CDR3nt: TGTGCCAGCAGTGAGACAGGGGCGTTGACTAATGAAAAACTGTTTTTT
CDR3aa: CASSETGALTNEKLFF

abundance: -
v_gene: TRBV12-3/TRBV12-4
j_gene: TRBJ1-2
d_gene: -
CDR3nt: TGTGCCAGCAGGACGACAGCTAACTATGGCTACACCTTC
CDR3aa: CASRTTANYGYTF

abundance: -
v_gene: TRBV5-4
j_gene: TRBJ1-1
d_gene: TRBD1
CDR3nt: TGTGCCAGCAGCTTGGGGGGGACAGGGTCAACTGAAGCTTTCTTT
CDR3aa: CASSLGGTGSTEAFF

abundance: -
v_gene: TRBV28
j_gene: TRBJ1-4
d_gene: TRBD1
CDR3nt: TGTGCCACCAGGACAGGGGGTCGAGAAAAACTGTTTTTT
CDR3aa: CATRTGGREKLFF

abundance: -
v_gene: TRBV15
j_gene: TRBJ2-3
d_gene: -
CDR3nt: TGTGCCACCAGCGTCGGTGAGGCGGCAGATACGCAGTATTTT
CDR3aa: CATSVGEAADTQYF

abundance: -
v_gene: TRBV9
j_gene: TRBJ2-1
d_gene: TRBD1
CDR3nt: TGTGCCAGCAGCTCCCGACAGGGCGAAAACAATGAGCAGTTCTTC
CDR3aa: CASSSRQGENNEQFF

abundance: -
v_gene: TRBV18
j_gene: TRBJ1-3
d_gene: TRBD1
CDR3nt: TGTGCCAGCTCACCAGGGACAGTAAGCTCTGGAAACACCATATATTTT
CDR3aa: CASSPGTVSSGNTIYF

abundance: -
v_gene: TRBV3-1/TRBV3-2
j_gene: TRBJ1-2
d_gene: -
CDR3nt: TGTGCCAGCAGCCAAGGTCCGCAGGGCGTCTATGGCTACACCTTC
CDR3aa: CASSQGPQGVYGYTF

abundance: -
v_gene: TRBV5-1
j_gene: TRBJ2-1
d_gene: TRBD2
CDR3nt: TGCGCCAGCAGCGGGACTAGCGGGGGGGCCGGAGCCTACAATGAGCAGTTCTTC
CDR3aa: CASSGTSGGAGAYNEQFF

abundance: -
v_gene: TRBV19
j_gene: TRBJ1-2
d_gene: -
CDR3nt: TGTGCCAGTAGTAGCGGAGCCAGGTCCACGGACTGCACCTTC
CDR3aa: CASSSGARSTDCTF

abundance: -
v_gene: TRBV29-1
j_gene: TRBJ1-1
d_gene: TRBD1
CDR3nt: TGCAGCGTACCTAGAGGGGGACAGAATGGGGTCACTGAAGCTTTCTTT
CDR3aa: CSVPRGGQNGVTEAFF

abundance: -
v_gene: TRBV2
j_gene: TRBJ1-5
d_gene: TRBD1
CDR3nt: TGTGCCAGCAGTGCTTTGCGGACAGGGGGCGCATCTCATAGCAATCAGCCCCAGCATTTT
CDR3aa: CASSALRTGGASHSNQPQHF

abundance: -
v_gene: TRBV5-4
j_gene: TRBJ1-6
d_gene: -
CDR3nt: TGTGCCAGCAGCTCTAGAAATTCACCCCTCCACTTT
CDR3aa: CASSSRNSPLHF

abundance: once
v_gene: TRBV5-1
j_gene: TRBJ1-3
d_gene: -
CDR3nt: TGCGCCAGCAGTTCCGAGTCGAGAAACACCATATATTTT
CDR3aa: CASSSESRNTIYF

abundance: -
v_gene: TRBV24-1
j_gene: TRBJ1-2
d_gene: TRBD1
CDR3nt: TGTGCCACCACTCCGGGACAGGGACGTGGCTACACCTTC
CDR3aa: CATTPGQGRGYTF

abundance: -
v_gene: TRBV6-6
j_gene: TRBJ2-5
d_gene: -
CDR3nt: TGTGCCAGCAGTTACGGTTCGGAGTACCAAGAGACCCAGTACTTC
CDR3aa: CASSYGSEYQETQYF

abundance: -
v_gene: TRBV19
j_gene: TRBJ1-2
d_gene: -
CDR3nt: TGTGCCAGTAGTAACAGGGCCTATGGCTACACCTTC
CDR3aa: CASSNRAYGYTF

abundance: -
v_gene: TRBV7-2
j_gene: TRBJ1-1
d_gene: -
CDR3nt: TGTGCCAGCAGCTCATACATCTACACTGAAGCTTTCTTT
CDR3aa: CASSSYIYTEAFF

abundance: -
v_gene: TRBV7-6
j_gene: TRBJ1-6
d_gene: -
CDR3nt: TGTGCCAGCAGCTCATATCCTCCAGGGAATTCACCCCTCCACTTT
CDR3aa: CASSSYPPGNSPLHF

abundance: -
v_gene: TRBV19
j_gene: TRBJ1-4
d_gene: -
CDR3nt: TGTGCCAGTAGTATAGGGCAGGTTAATGAAAAACTGTTTTTT
CDR3aa: CASSIGQVNEKLFF

abundance: once
v_gene: TRBV29-1
j_gene: TRBJ1-5
d_gene: -
CDR3nt: TGCAGCGTTGAACAGGGTCGAGGCCAGCCCCAGCATTTT
CDR3aa: CSVEQGRGQPQHF

abundance: few
v_gene: TRBV27
j_gene: TRBJ1-2
d_gene: TRBD1
CDR3nt: TGTGCCAGCAGGTCGGACAGGGAAGTTTTCAACTATGGCTACACCTTC
CDR3aa: CASRSDREVFNYGYTF

abundance: -
v_gene: TRBV4-3
j_gene: TRBJ1-6
d_gene: -
CDR3nt: TGCGCCAGCAGCCAAGGATTAGTTGGGTCGGGTTCACCCCTCCACTTT
CDR3aa: CASSQGLVGSGSPLHF

abundance: -
v_gene: TRBV15
j_gene: TRBJ1-1
d_gene: -
CDR3nt: TGTGCCACCAGCAGAGATATCCAGACAGGGAACACTGAAGCTTTCTTT
CDR3aa: CATSRDIQTGNTEAFF

abundance: -
v_gene: TRBV2
j_gene: TRBJ1-5
d_gene: TRBD1
CDR3nt: TGTGCCAGCTCCCCGGGACAGGGGCTCTATCAGCCCCAGCATTTT
CDR3aa: CASSPGQGLYQPQHF

abundance: once
v_gene: TRBV7-2
j_gene: TRBJ2-7
d_gene: TRBD1
CDR3nt: TGTGCCAGCAGCTTTCGGACAGGGGGCGAGCAGTACTTC
CDR3aa: CASSFRTGGEQYF

abundance: -
v_gene: TRBV7-2
j_gene: TRBJ1-6
d_gene: -
CDR3nt: TGTGCCAGCAGCTTAGCGCAGGGACTGGATTCACCCCTCCACTTT
CDR3aa: CASSLAQGLDSPLHF